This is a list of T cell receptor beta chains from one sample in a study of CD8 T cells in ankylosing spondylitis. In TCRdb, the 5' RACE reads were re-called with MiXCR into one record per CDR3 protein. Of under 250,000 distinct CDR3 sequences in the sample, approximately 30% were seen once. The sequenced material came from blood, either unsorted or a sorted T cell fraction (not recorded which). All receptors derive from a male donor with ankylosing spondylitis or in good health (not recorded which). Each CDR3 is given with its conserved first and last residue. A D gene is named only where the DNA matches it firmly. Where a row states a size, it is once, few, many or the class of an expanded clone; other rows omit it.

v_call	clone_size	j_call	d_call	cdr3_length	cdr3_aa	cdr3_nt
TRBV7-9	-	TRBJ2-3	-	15	CASSSSGASTDTQYF	TGTGCCAGCAGCTCCTCAGGGGCTAGCACAGATACGCAGTATTTT
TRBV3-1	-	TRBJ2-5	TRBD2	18	CAFCFSVAGGGSFETQYF	TGTGCCTTCTGTTTTAGCGTAGCGGGGGGAGGGTCCTTTGAGACCCAGTACTTC
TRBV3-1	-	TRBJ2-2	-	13	CASSQSYVGELFF	TGTGCCAGCAGCCAAAGCTACGTTGGGGAGCTGTTTTTT
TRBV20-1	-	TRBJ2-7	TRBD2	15	CSATWTSGGRYEQYF	TGCAGTGCTACCTGGACTAGCGGGGGCCGGTACGAGCAGTACTTC
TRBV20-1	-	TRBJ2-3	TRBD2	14	CSAQRASGTDTQYF	TGCAGTGCACAGAGGGCTAGCGGTACAGATACGCAGTATTTT
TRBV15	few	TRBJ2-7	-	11	CATGRLDEQYF	TGTGCCACCGGGCGGTTGGACGAGCAGTACTTC
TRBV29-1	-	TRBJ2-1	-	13	CSVEGDAYNEQFF	TGCAGCGTTGAAGGGGACGCGTACAATGAGCAGTTCTTC
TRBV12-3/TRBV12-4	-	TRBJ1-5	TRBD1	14	CASSPRGPYQPQHF	TGTGCCAGCAGCCCCAGGGGGCCCTATCAGCCCCAGCATTTT
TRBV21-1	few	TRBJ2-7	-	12	CASSPTDYEQYF	TGTGCCAGCAGTCCGACAGACTACGAGCAGTACTTC
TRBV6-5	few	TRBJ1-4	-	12	CASSWDREKLFF	TGTGCCAGCAGCTGGGACCGAGAAAAACTGTTTTTT
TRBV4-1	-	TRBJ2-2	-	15	CASSQVSGLTGELFF	TGCGCCAGCAGCCAAGTATCCGGGTTGACCGGGGAGCTGTTTTTT
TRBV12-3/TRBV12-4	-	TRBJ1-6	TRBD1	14	CASSPRTGSSPLHF	TGTGCCAGCAGTCCCCGGACAGGGTCCTCACCCCTCCACTTT
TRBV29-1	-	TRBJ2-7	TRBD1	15	CSVESQGQGSDEQYF	TGCAGCGTTGAGAGCCAGGGACAGGGGTCGGACGAGCAGTACTTC
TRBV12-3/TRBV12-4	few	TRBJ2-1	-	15	CASSFDTSSYNEQFF	TGTGCCAGCAGTTTTGACACCAGCTCCTACAATGAGCAGTTCTTC
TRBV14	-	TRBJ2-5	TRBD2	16	CASSQDRDYGPETQYF	TGTGCCAGCAGCCAAGATAGGGACTACGGTCCGGAGACCCAGTACTTC
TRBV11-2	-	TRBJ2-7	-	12	CASSFGGREQYF	TGTGCCAGCAGCTTCGGGGGGCGCGAGCAGTACTTC
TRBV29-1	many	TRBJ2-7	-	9	CSVGWEQYF	TGCAGCGTTGGGTGGGAGCAGTACTTC
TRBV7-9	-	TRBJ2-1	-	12	CASQSSSNEQFF	TGTGCCAGCCAATCGTCCAGTAATGAGCAGTTCTTC
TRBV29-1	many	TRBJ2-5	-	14	CSAAGTHTQETQYF	TGCAGCGCCGCAGGGACACACACCCAAGAGACCCAGTACTTC
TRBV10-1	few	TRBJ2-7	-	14	CASSEGGQGYEQYF	TGCGCCAGCAGTGAGGGAGGGCAGGGCTACGAGCAGTACTTC
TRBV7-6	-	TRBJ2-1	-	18	CASSPYFSTETKNNEQFF	TGTGCCAGCAGCCCCTACTTCTCTACCGAGACTAAGAACAATGAGCAGTTCTTC
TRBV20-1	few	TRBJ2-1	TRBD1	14	CSARTGGLNNEQFF	TGCAGTGCTAGAACAGGGGGCTTGAACAATGAGCAGTTCTTC
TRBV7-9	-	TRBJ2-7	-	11	CASSELTDKYF	TGTGCCAGCAGCGAGTTGACAGATAAGTACTTC
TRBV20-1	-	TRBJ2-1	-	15	CSAAQWDTRRNEQFF	TGCAGTGCTGCCCAGTGGGACACCCGGAGGAATGAGCAGTTCTTC
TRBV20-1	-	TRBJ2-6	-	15	CSARPRPPGANVLTF	TGCAGTGCTAGACCCCGTCCCCCTGGGGCCAACGTCCTGACTTTC
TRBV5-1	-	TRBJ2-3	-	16	CASSWGGTRYTDTQYF	TGCGCCAGCAGCTGGGGGGGGACACGGTACACAGATACGCAGTATTTT
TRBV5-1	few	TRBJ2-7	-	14	CASSWTLSSYEQYF	TGCGCCAGCAGCTGGACATTAAGCTCCTACGAGCAGTACTTC
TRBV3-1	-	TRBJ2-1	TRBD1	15	CASSDPGTAYNEQFF	TGTGCCAGCAGCGACCCTGGGACAGCATACAATGAGCAGTTCTTC
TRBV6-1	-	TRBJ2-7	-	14	CASRRFAGRGEQYF	TGTGCCAGCAGACGTTTTGCCGGTCGTGGCGAGCAGTACTTC